The 18 T cell receptor beta chains below all came from one sample that was sequenced in a study of cytomegalovirus exposure and HLA in healthy donors. This PCR relied on a set of 60 Vbeta primers and 13 Jbeta primers. Measured with immunoSEQ multiplex PCR; TCRdb has only the in-frame clones, and not every one. In the table there are over 50,000 clones, approximately 88% of which are singletons. Sequencing input: PBMCs. All receptors derive from a man aged 30-40 years in good health and CMV-seropositive.

This rearrangement joins TRBV10-2 to TRBJ2-7; TRBD2 matches 7 bases. With 10 bases clipped from V and 6 bases from J, the junction kept 9 bases outside the gene matches. The CDR3 totals 12 residues. Looked up from germline, CDR1 is WSHSY and CDR2 is SAAADI. Here the CDR3 reads CATWGGYGEQYF. The CDR3 DNA follows: TGCGCCACCTGGGGGGGGTACGGCGAGCAGTACTTC.

This clone appeared a single time. The chain couples TRBV10-3 to TRBJ2-7; 11 bases align to TRBD2. Germline trimming cut 2 bases from V and 6 bases from J; bases unmatched to any gene: 6. The CDR3 has 15 amino acids. Per the germline V gene, CDR1 is ENHRY and CDR2 is SYGVKD. The CDR3 DNA reads as TGTGCCATCAGTGAGAGGTCTAGCGGGAGGTCCGAGCAGTACTTC. This sequence encodes CAISERSSGRSEQYF.

The J gene is TRBJ1-1, the V gene TRBV5-6; a possible D gene is TRBD1 (6 bases). CDR1 is SGHDT and CDR2 is YYEEEE in the germline V gene. Trimming pared 3 bases from V and 4 bases from J, leaving 7 bases between. The CDR3 has 12 residues. The CDR3 here is CASSSQGTEAFF. The CDR3, as DNA: TGTGCCAGCAGCTCACAGGGCACTGAAGCTTTCTTT.

V gene TRBV7-2 combines with J gene TRBJ2-3; 8 bases fit TRBD1. The J segment lost 4 bases and the V segment lost 0 bases, leaving 3 bases of the junction unmatched. The CDR3 runs 15 residues. Germline V gene sequence: CDR1 SGHTA, CDR2 FQGNSA. In nucleotides, the CDR3 is TGTGCCAGCAGCTTAGCGACAGGGGTATCAGATACGCAGTATTTT. Amino acids: CASSLATGVSDTQYF.

The chain joins TRBV6-6 to TRBJ2-7; 13 bases agree with TRBD2. V was pared by 6 bases and J by 11 bases, with 10 bases of the junction left unmatched. The CDR3 length is 14 residues. Germline V gives CDR1 MNHNY, CDR2 SVGAGI (reference sequence). This chain's CDR3 is CASSPGTSGATKYF. The CDR3, as DNA: TGTGCCAGCAGCCCCGGGACTAGCGGGGCCACGAAGTACTTC.

This chain links TRBV6-5 with TRBJ1-2; weak D call: TRBD1 (5 bases). The length of the CDR3 is 14 residues. V lost 5 bases, J lost 8 bases, and 18 bases lay in between. Germline V gene sequence: CDR1 MNHEY, CDR2 SVGAGI. The CDR3 is CASSPESGSSGYTF. As DNA, the CDR3 is TGTGCCAGCAGTCCGGAGTCAGGGTCGAGCGGCTACACCTTC.

The gene calls are TRBV7-9 and TRBJ2-7, with 7 positions matching TRBD1. Germline loops: CDR1 SEHNR, CDR2 FQNEAQ (reference sequence). With 3 bases clipped from V and 5 bases from J, the junction kept 10 bases outside the gene matches. The length of the CDR3 is 15 residues. This chain's CDR3 is CASSFRQGATHEQYF. The DNA of the CDR3 is TGTGCCAGCAGCTTTAGACAGGGTGCAACCCACGAGCAGTACTTC. Combining the CDR3 with reference TRBV7-9 and TRBJ2-7 gives the whole variable domain DTGVSQNPRHKITKRGQNVTFRCDPISEHNRLYWYRQTLGQGPEFLTYFQNEAQLEKSRLLSDRFSAERPKGSFSTLEIQRTEQGDSAMYLCASSFRQGATHEQYFGPGTRLTVT.

The chain combines TRBV4-1 with TRBJ2-7, with 7 nucleotides matching TRBD2. Germline lookup yields CDR1 MGHRA and CDR2 YSYEKL. After removal of 0 bases from V and 3 bases from J, the junction contained 8 bases not matched to a gene. The CDR3 spans 16 residues. The CDR3 nucleotides are TGCGCCAGCAGCCAAGATTGGAGGGAGGGTAACTACGAGCAGTACTTC. Protein sequence: CASSQDWREGNYEQYF.

The gene calls are TRBV25-1 and TRBJ1-2, with TRBD1 as a possible D gene (5 bases). The V end lost 2 bases, the J end lost 2 bases, and 9 bases lay between the germline ends. CDR3 size: 14 residues. Germline V gene sequence: CDR1 MGHDK, CDR2 SYGVNS. The CDR3 DNA sequence: TGTGCCAGCAGTGAACCGACAGAAAACTATGGCTACACCTTC. As protein: CASSEPTENYGYTF.

The CDR3 region is CASSAIDSEKLFF. The CDR3 coding sequence is TGTGCCAGCAGTGCAATAGACAGTGAAAAACTGTTTTTT. The chain employs TRBV6-1 and TRBJ1-4, with D perhaps TRBD1 (5 bases). The CDR3 has 13 residues. Germline lookup yields CDR1 MNHNS and CDR2 SASEGT. V was trimmed by 4 bases and J by 7 bases, leaving 10 bases between them.

V usage is TRBV6-5 and J usage is TRBJ1-2, with D perhaps TRBD1 (5 bases). Trimming stripped 2 bases from V and 1 base from J, with 5 bases between. Germline CDR1 and CDR2: MNHEY and SVGAGI. CDR3 size: 13 residues. CDR3 in DNA: TGTGCCAGCAGTTACGACAGTAACTATGGCTACACCTTC. This translates into CASSYDSNYGYTF.

The gene calls are TRBV30 and TRBJ2-7, with 11 bases matching TRBD1. The CDR3 is made up of 11 amino acids. From germline, CDR1 is GTSNPN and CDR2 SVGIG (reference sequence). V trimming: 5 bases; J trimming: 6 bases; junction bases outside the gene matches: 0. The CDR3 spells CAWGTGGEQYF. CDR3 nucleotides: TGTGCCTGGGGGACAGGGGGCGAGCAGTACTTC.

The chain is built from TRBV5-1 and TRBJ2-5; D remains ambiguous. Germline CDR1 and CDR2: SGHRS and YFSETQ. V gave up 3 bases and J gave up 1 base, with 10 bases separating them. The CDR3 spans 14 residues. Here the CDR3 reads CASSSGVTQETQYF. The CDR3 region has the DNA TGCGCCAGCAGCTCTGGAGTCACCCAAGAGACCCAGTACTTC.

The chain recombines TRBV5-1 with TRBJ2-6, with 7 bases that match TRBD2. J gave up 6 bases and V 5 bases, and 11 bases lay outside the gene matches. This CDR3 region has 16 residues. Germline-derived CDR1 and CDR2 are SGHRS and YFSETQ. The CDR3 protein is CASRIGGGLEANVLTF. The CDR3 DNA is TGCGCCAGCAGGATTGGGGGAGGGCTTGAGGCCAACGTCCTGACTTTC.

This chain uses TRBV7-8 with TRBJ1-2, with D perhaps matching TRBD1 (6 bases). Germline lookup yields CDR1 SGHVS and CDR2 FQNEAQ. V lost 2 bases and J lost 6, with 16 bases in between. This CDR3 has 15 residues. The DNA for the CDR3 is TGTGCCAGCAGCTTATTTGGACAGAACCTCCATGGCTACACCTTC. Translation gives CASSLFGQNLHGYTF.

This chain links TRBV6-5 with TRBJ2-7; D might be TRBD2 (5 bases). Between the trimmed V and J ends, which lost 4 bases and 7 bases, there was a span of 20 bases. The CDR3 sequence is 15 residues long. CDR1 and CDR2 (germline): MNHEY, SVGAGI. In DNA form, the CDR3 reads TGTGCCAGCAGTTCCCTCTCTAGCTCCCCTGGGGAGCAGTACTTC. The encoded protein is CASSSLSSSPGEQYF.

The gene calls are TRBV7-9 and TRBJ2-1; D is unresolved. This CDR3 has 14 residues. The germline gives CDR1 SEHNR, CDR2 FQNEAQ (reference sequence). Trimming cost V 5 bases and J 9 bases, with 17 bases left between them. For the CDR3, the DNA is TGTGCCAGCAGCCACTCCCCTTCTATCGGTGAGCAGTTCTTC. Residues: CASSHSPSIGEQFF.

The chain is built from TRBV10-3 and TRBJ2-1; 14 bases are shared with TRBD2. Per germline, CDR1 ENHRY and CDR2 SYGVKD. J was trimmed by 7 bases and V by 6 bases; bases with no gene match: 5. There are 15 residues in the CDR3. CDR3 DNA sequence: TGTGCCATCAGGGGGACTAGCGGGAGAAATAATGAGCAGTTCTTC. It specifies CAIRGTSGRNNEQFF.